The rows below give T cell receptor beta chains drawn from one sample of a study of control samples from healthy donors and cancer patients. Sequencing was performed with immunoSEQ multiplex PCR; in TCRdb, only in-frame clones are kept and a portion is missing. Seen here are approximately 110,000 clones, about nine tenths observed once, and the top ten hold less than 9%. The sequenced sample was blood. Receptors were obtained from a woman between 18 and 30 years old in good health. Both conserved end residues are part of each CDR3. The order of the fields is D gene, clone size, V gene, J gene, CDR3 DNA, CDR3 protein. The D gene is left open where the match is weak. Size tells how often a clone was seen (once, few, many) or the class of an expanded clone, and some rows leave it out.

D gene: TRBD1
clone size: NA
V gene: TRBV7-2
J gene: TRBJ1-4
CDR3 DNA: TGTGCCAGCAGCTTAGTTGGCAGGGGGGGAGGAGGTGAAAAACTGTTTTTT
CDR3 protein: CASSLVGRGGGGEKLFF

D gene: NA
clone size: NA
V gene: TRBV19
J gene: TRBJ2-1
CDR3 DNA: TGTGCCAGTAGTATCGGACAGGGCGGGGGAAATGAGCAGTTCTTC
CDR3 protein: CASSIGQGGGNEQFF

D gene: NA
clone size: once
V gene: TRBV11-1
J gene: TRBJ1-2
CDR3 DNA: TGTGCCAGCAGCCGACAACAGACTAGTGGCTACACCTTC
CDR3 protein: CASSRQQTSGYTF

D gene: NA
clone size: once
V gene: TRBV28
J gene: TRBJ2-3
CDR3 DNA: TGTGCCAGCAGTTTATCGGGGGTGGCAGATACGCAGTATTTT
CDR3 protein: CASSLSGVADTQYF

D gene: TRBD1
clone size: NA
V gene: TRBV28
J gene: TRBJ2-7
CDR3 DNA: TGTGCCAGCAGTTTTGTGGGACAGGGCTCCTACGAGCAGTACTTC
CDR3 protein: CASSFVGQGSYEQYF

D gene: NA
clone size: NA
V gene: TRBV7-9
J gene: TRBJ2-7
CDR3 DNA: TGTGCCAGCAGCTTAGTTAGGTGGGGGACGGCCTACGAGCAGTACTTC
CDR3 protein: CASSLVRWGTAYEQYF

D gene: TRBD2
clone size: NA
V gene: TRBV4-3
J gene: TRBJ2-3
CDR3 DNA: TGCGCCAGCAGCCAAGTAAAGACTAGCGGGGTATCAGATACGCAGTATTTT
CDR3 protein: CASSQVKTSGVSDTQYF

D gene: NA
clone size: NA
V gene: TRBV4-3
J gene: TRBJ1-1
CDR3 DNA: TGCGCCAGCAGCCAAGAGGGCCGGGGACTTAGAAACACTGAAGCTTTCTTT
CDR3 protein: CASSQEGRGLRNTEAFF

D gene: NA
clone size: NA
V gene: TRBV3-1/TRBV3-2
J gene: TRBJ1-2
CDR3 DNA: TGTGCCAGCAGCCAAGGGGAGGGGAGCTATGGCTACACCTTC
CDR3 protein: CASSQGEGSYGYTF

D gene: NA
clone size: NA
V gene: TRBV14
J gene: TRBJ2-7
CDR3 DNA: TGTGCCAGCAGCCAAAGCTCCTACGAGCAGTACTTC
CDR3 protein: CASSQSSYEQYF

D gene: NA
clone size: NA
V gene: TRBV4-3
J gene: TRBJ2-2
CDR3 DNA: TGCGCCAGCAGCCAAGGGTCGAACACCGGGGAGCTGTTTTTT
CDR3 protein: CASSQGSNTGELFF

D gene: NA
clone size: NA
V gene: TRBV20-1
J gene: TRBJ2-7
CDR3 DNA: TGCAGTGCTAGTACACAGGGCTACGAGCAGTACTTC
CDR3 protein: CSASTQGYEQYF

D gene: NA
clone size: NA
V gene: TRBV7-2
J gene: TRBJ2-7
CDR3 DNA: TGTGCCAGCAGCCATTACTCGGGGCTCTCCTACGAGCAGTACTTC
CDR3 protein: CASSHYSGLSYEQYF

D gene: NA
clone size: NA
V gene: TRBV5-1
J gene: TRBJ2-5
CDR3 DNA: TGCGCCAGCAGCTACCCAGGGCAAGAGACCCAGTACTTC
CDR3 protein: CASSYPGQETQYF

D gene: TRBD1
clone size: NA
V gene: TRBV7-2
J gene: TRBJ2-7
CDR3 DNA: TGTGCCAGCAGCTTAGCCCGGGACAGGTTATTAGGACAGTACTTC
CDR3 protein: CASSLARDRLLGQYF

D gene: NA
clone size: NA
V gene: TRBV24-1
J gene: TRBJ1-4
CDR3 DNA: TGTGCCACCAGTGATGGAGGGGCAACTAATGAAAAACTGTTTTTT
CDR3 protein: CATSDGGATNEKLFF

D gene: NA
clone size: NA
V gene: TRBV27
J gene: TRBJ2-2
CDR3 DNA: TGTGCCAGCAGTATCTCAGTACCAAGCACCGGGGAGCTGTTTTTT
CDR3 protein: CASSISVPSTGELFF

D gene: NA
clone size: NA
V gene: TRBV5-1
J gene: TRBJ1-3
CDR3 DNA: TGCGCCAGCAGCTTTGGAGGGCCTGGAAACACCATATATTTT
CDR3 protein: CASSFGGPGNTIYF

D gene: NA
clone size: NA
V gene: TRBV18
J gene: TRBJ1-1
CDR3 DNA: TGTGCCAGCCAGCGGGGGAACACTGAAGCTTTCTTT
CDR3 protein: CASQRGNTEAFF

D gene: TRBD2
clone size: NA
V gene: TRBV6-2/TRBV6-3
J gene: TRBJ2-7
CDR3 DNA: TGTGCCAGCAGCCGACACGTCTCCGGGGGGAGCTCCTACGAGCAGTACTTC
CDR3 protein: CASSRHVSGGSSYEQYF

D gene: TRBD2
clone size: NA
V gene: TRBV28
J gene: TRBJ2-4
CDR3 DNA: TGTGCCAGCAGTTTACCAGCGGGAGGGCCGAGAAACATTCAGTACTTC
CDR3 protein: CASSLPAGGPRNIQYF

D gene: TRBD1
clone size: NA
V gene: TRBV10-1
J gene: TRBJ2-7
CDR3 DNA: TGCGCCACCCCCGGGACAGGGTGG
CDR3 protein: CATPGTGW

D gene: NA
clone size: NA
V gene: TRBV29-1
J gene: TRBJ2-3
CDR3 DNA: TGCAGCGTTGACGTTTGGGGAACTACTAGCACAGATACGCAGTATTTT
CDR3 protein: CSVDVWGTTSTDTQYF

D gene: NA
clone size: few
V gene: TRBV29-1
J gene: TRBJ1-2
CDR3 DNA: TGCAGCGCGAGAGGAGGGGGTGATGGCTACACCTTC
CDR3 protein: CSARGGGDGYTF

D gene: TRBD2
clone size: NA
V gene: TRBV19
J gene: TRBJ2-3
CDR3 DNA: TGTGCCAGTTCCAGCGGGAGGCTTCCAGATACGCAGTATTTT
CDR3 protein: CASSSGRLPDTQYF

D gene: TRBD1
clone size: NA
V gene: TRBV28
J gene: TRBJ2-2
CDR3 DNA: TGTGCCAGCAGTCCTGCGGACAGGGACACCGGGGAGCTGTTTTTT
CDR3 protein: CASSPADRDTGELFF

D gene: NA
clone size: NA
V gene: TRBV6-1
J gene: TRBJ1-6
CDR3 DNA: TGTGCCAGCAGTGAACTTGGTCGTGGAAGCTCCTATAATTCACCCCTCCACTTT
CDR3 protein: CASSELGRGSSYNSPLHF

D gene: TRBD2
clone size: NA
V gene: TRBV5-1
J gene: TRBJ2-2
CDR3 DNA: TGCGCCAGCAGCCCCTTTGGCGGGAGGAACACCGGGGAGCTGTTTTTT
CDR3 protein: CASSPFGGRNTGELFF

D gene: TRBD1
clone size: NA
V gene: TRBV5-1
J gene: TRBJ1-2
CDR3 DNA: TGCGCCAGCAGCCCAGGACAGGGGCAGGATGGCTACACCTTC
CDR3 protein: CASSPGQGQDGYTF

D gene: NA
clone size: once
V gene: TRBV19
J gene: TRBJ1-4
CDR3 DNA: TGTGCCAGTATGCCTGGACACTCTAATGAAAAACTGTTTTTT
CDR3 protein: CASMPGHSNEKLFF

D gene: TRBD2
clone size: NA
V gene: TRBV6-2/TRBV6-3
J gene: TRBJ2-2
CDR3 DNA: TGTGCCAGCAGTTCGAGGGGCGGGAGTGACACCGGGGAGCTGTTTTTT
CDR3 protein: CASSSRGGSDTGELFF

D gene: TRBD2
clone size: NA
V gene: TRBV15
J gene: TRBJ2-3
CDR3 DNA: TGTGCCACCAGCAGACGGGGGGGAAGCACAGATACGCAGTATTTT
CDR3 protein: CATSRRGGSTDTQYF

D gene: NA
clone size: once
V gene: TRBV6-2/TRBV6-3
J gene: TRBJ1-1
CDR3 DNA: TGTGCCAGCAGTTACCGCACAGGGTTTGGGACTGAAGCTTTCTTT
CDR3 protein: CASSYRTGFGTEAFF

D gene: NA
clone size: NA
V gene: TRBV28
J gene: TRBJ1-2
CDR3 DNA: TGTGCCAGCAGTATCGTGGGGGGCCCTGGGAACTATGGCTACACCTTC
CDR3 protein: CASSIVGGPGNYGYTF

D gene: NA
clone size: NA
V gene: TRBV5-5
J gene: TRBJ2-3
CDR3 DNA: TGTGCCAGCAGCTTGGGGGCCATCACAGATACGCAGTATTTT
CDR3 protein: CASSLGAITDTQYF

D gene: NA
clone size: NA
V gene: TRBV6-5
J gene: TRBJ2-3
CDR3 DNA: TGTGCCAGCAGTTACTCGATACGGGGAACAGATACGCAGTATTTT
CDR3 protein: CASSYSIRGTDTQYF

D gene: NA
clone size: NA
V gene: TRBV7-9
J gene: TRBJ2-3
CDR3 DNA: TGTGCCAGCAGCTCCACAATAAGGACTGTATCTAGCACAGATACGCAGTATTTT
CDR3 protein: CASSSTIRTVSSTDTQYF

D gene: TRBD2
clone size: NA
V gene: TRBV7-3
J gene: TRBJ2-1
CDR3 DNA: TGTGCCAGCAGCTTAAGCCTAGCGGCGAGAGATGAGCAGTTCTTC
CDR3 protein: CASSLSLAARDEQFF

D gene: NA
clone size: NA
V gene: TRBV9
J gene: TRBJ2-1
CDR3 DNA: TGTGCCAGCAGCGTAGAGGGGGGCAGCGGCAATGAGCAGTTCTTC
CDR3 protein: CASSVEGGSGNEQFF

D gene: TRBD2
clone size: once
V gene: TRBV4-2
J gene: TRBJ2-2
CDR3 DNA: TGTGCCAGCAGTCCAGCGGGGGACACCGGGGAGCTGTTTTTT
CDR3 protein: CASSPAGDTGELFF

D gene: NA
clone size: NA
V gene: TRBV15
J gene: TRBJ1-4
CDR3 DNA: TGTGCCACCAGCAGTACTATGATTGACAGCAAATCAACTAATGAAAAACTGTTTTTT
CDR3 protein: CATSSTMIDSKSTNEKLFF